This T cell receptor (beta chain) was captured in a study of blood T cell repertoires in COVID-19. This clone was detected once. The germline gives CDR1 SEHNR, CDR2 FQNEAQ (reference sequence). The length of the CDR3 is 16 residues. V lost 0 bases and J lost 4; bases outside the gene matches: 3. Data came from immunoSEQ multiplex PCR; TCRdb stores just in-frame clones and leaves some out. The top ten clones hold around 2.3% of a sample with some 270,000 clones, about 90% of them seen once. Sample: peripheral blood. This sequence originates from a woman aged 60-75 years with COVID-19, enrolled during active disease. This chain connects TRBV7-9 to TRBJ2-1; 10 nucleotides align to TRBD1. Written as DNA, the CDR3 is TGTGCCAGCAGCTTAGCAGGACAGGGGGGATACAATGAGCAGTTCTTC. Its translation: CASSLAGQGGYNEQFF.